One and the same sample provided the 2 T cell receptor beta chains below, sequenced in a study of cytomegalovirus exposure and HLA in healthy donors. Primers included in the PCR were 60 Vbeta and 13 Jbeta primers. Produced via immunoSEQ multiplex PCR; TCRdb's table is partial and in-frame only. This table has 90,000 to 120,000 clones, under 80% appearing once. The material sequenced was PBMCs. The receptors were gathered from a woman aged 40 to 50 in good health and CMV-seropositive.

This chain joins TRBV4-2 and TRBJ1-3, with D maybe TRBD1 (5 bases). V lost 0 bases and J 9 bases, leaving 18 bases between the germline ends. Per the germline V gene, CDR1 is LGHNA and CDR2 is YNFKEQ. This CDR3 spans 16 amino acids. The CDR3 spells CASSQDQARVETTIYF. Written as DNA, the CDR3 is TGTGCCAGCAGCCAAGATCAAGCCAGGGTAGAGACCACCATATATTTT.

This clone was recorded a few times. The gene calls are TRBV6-1 and TRBJ2-1; 14 bases fit TRBD2. Germline V gene data show CDR1 as MNHNS and CDR2 as SASEGT. V trimming: 4 bases; J trimming: 12 bases; junction bases outside the gene matches: 11. The CDR3 is 16 amino acids. The CDR3 loop reads CASSALTSGGERRQFF. CDR3 DNA sequence: TGTGCCAGCAGTGCTTTGACTAGCGGGGGGGAACGACGGCAGTTCTTC.